The present T cell receptor (beta chain) was sequenced within a study of blood T cell repertoires in COVID-19. The CDR3 runs 19 residues. From germline, CDR1 is MNHNS and CDR2 SASEGT. The junction had 23 bases not matched to a gene; V was cut back by 4 bases and J by 8 bases. Authors' analysis steps: Estimation of nucleated cell counts was performed using reference gene primer amplification. Produced via immunoSEQ multiplex PCR; TCRdb's table is partial and in-frame only. V and J calls and clone size are as listed in that table; D and trimming were resolved from the DNA. The data hold a few hundred thousand clones, with 75% to 85% observed a single time.

This clonotype originated in a man aged 45-65 years with active or convalescent COVID-19. The source material was peripheral blood. V and J are TRBV6-1 and TRBJ2-3; 8 nucleotides agree with TRBD2. CDR3 in amino acids: CASSGASWSSGDLKGTQYF. CDR3 DNA: TGTGCCAGCAGTGGGGCTTCGTGGAGTAGCGGGGACTTAAAGGGTACGCAGTATTTT.